This paragraph reports one T cell receptor beta chain. This entry is derived from a study of PD-L1 blockade in urothelial cancer. Study-wide context: From 2014, patients received atezolizumab, given as 1,200 mg intravenously every 3 weeks.

The time point was: pretreatment peripheral blood. This CDR3 comprises 13 residues. Germline V CDR1 and CDR2: MNHEY, SVGAGI. V lost 6 bases to trimming and J lost 1 base, with 9 bases between them. Using immunoSEQ multiplex PCR, the repertoire was profiled, and TCRdb retains in-frame clones only, with some absent. The sample shows roughly 30,000 clones, nearly 85% of them seen only once. The material was PBMCs, obtained around atezolizumab (anti-PD-L1) treatment. The receptor was isolated from a man aged 55 to 70 with urothelial cancer. The V gene is TRBV6-5, the J gene TRBJ1-1; maybe TRBD1 (6 bases). The CDR3 protein is CASRQQGNTEAFF. CDR3 sequence (DNA): TGTGCCAGCAGACAACAGGGGAACACTGAAGCTTTCTTT.